The clone carrying this T cell receptor beta chain was observed once. What it binds is not known. These data come from a study of T cell responses to AZD1222 COVID-19 vaccine. Study-wide findings and caveats: Most donors were white British and more were female, and clonal diversity was possibly underestimated.

V was clipped by 4 bases and J by 1 base, with 13 bases between them. This CDR3 spans 15 amino acids. The germline V gene has CDR1 MGHRA and CDR2 YSYEKL. Using immunoSEQ multiplex PCR, the repertoire was profiled, and TCRdb retains in-frame clones only, with some absent. The sample records roughly 160,000 clones, more than 80% being singletons. This specimen was peripheral blood, taken on day 0 of AZD1222 vaccination. V gene TRBV4-1 combines with J gene TRBJ1-2; D is ambiguous. This TCR was recovered from an adult in good health. CDR3 DNA: TGCGCCAGCAGCCTCGAAGGAGACGTTAACTATGGCTACACCTTC. Translation gives CASSLEGDVNYGYTF.